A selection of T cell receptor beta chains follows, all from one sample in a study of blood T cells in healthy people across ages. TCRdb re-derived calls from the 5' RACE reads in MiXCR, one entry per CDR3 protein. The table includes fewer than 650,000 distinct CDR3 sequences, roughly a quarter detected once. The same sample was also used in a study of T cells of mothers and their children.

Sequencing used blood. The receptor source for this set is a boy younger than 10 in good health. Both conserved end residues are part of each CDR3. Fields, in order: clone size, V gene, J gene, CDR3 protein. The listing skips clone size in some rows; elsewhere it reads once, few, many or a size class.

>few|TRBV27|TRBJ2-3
CASSLSGTGDPDTQYF
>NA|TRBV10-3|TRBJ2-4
CAISGGDGIQYF
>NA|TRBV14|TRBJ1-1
CASSRRDGLLNTEAFF
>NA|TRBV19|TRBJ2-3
CASSTRLASFTDTQYF
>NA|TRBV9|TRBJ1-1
CASSVHVGTEAFF
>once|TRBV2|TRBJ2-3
CASSERASGRDTQYF
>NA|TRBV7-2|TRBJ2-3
CASSLVWGVTDTQYF
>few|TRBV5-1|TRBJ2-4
CASKWDLAKNIQYF
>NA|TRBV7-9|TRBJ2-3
CASSRPGLAMDTQYF
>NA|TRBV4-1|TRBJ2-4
CASSQDLMYSNIQYF
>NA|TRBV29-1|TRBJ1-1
CSVGKGGGNAEAFF
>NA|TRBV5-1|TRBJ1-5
CASSLIGAENQPQHF
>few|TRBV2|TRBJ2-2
CAAVPKMGTGELFF
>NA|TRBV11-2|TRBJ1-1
CASSFIFAGEAFF
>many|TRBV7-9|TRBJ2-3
CASSPVSTDTQYF
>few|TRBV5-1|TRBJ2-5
CASGTSGAQETQYF
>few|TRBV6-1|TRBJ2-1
CASTLEPPNEQFF
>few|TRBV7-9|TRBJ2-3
CASSPAGADPDTQYF
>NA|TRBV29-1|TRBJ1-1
CSVGQMNTGAFF
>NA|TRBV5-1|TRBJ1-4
CASSTGDRKNEKLFF
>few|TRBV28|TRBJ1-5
CASSSGDGASWPQHF
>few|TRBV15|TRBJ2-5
CATSRVEKSRETQYF
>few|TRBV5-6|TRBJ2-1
CASSRRDGLLDNEQFF
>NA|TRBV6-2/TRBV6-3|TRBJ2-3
CASHVSGFTDTQYF
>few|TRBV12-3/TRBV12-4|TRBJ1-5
CASSLALGQPQHF
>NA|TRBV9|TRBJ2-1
CASSPNGREVTNEQFF
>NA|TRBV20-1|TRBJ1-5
CSATLDGDHNQPQHF
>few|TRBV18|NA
CASSPPSMEGDEQFF
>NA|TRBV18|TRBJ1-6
CASSSDRAGSPLHF
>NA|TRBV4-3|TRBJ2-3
CASRRTSGSAGGDTQYF
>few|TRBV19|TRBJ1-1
CACRQGGNTEAFF
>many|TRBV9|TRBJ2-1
CASSDPIERNEQFF
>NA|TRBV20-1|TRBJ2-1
CSAQDRGLNEQFF
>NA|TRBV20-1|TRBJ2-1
CSALGNNEQFF
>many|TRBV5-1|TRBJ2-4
CASSLSSAKNIQYF
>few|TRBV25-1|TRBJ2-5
CASRVQGRWGTQYF
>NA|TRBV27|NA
CASSLRSVGSYEQYF
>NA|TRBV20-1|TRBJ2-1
CSARSSGAINEQFF
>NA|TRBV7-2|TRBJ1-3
CASSLLLLGGNTIYF
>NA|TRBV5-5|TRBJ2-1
CASSFSGDEQFF